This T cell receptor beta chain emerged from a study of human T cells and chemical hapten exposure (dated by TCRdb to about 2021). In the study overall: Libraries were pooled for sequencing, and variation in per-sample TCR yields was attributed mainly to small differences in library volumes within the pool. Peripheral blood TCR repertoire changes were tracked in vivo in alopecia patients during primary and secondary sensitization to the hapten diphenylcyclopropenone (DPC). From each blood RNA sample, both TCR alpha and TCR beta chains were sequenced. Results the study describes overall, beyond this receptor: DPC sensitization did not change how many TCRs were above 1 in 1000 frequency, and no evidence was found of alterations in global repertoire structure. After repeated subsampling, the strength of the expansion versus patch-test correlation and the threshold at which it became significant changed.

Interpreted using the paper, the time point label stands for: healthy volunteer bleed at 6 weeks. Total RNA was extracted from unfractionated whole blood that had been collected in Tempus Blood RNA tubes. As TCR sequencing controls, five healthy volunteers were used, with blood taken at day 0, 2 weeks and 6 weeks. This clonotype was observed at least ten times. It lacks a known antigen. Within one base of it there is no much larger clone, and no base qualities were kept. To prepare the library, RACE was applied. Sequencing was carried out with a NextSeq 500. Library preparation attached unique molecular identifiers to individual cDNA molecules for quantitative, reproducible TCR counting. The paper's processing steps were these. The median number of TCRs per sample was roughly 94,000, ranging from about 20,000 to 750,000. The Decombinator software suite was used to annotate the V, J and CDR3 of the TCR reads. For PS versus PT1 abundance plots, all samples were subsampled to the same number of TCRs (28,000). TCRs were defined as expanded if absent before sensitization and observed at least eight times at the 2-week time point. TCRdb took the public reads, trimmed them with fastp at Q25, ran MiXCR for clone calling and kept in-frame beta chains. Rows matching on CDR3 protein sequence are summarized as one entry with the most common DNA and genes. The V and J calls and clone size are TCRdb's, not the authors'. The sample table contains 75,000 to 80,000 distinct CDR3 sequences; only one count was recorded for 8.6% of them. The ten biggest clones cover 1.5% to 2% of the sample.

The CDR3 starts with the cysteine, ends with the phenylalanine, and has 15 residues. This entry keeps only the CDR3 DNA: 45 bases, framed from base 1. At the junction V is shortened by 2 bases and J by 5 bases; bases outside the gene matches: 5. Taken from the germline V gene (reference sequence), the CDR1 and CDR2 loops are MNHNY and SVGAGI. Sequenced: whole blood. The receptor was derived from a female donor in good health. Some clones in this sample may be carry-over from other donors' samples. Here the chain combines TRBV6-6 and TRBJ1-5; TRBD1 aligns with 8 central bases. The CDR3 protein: CASSYQDRVHQPQHF. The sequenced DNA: TGTGCCAGCAGTTACCAGGACAGGGTGCATCAGCCCCAGCATTTT.